This paragraph covers one T cell receptor beta chain sequence. The data were taken from a study of blood T cell repertoires in COVID-19. Study in general: Collection of acute and convalescent COVID-19 samples took place in the United States, Italy and Spain. The cDNA or gDNA used as material had been derived from T cells, B-cell-depleted T cells, or PBMCs.

Generated by immunoSEQ multiplex PCR, the TCRdb table keeps only in-frame clones and is missing some. The sample shows 150,000 to 200,000 clones, roughly 80% of them seen only once. The sample comprised peripheral blood. This clonotype was obtained from a woman in her sixties or seventies with COVID-19, enrolled during active disease.

CDR3 residues: CASSSVTSFTSGANVLTF. The CDR3 region has the DNA TGTGCCAGCAGCTCCGTTACTTCTTTCACCTCTGGGGCCAACGTCCTGACTTTC. The V and J genes are TRBV9 and TRBJ2-6; no clear D gene. The CDR3 loop spans 18 amino acids. Germline CDR1 is SGDLS and CDR2 is YYNGEE. V was trimmed by 4 bases and J by 0 bases, leaving 17 bases between them.